The 7 T cell receptor beta chains given below trace back to one sample, sequenced in a study of blood T cell repertoires in COVID-19. TCRdb's table, derived via immunoSEQ multiplex PCR, lists solely in-frame clones and lacks some. The data hold a few hundred thousand clones, with 75% to 90% observed a single time. Sequenced sample: PBMCs or T cells enriched from blood (not recorded which). The source of these receptors is a man younger than 45 who had recovered from COVID-19.

The DNA for the CDR3 is TGTGCCAGCATTGCAGGGATTATAGCCAAAAACATTCAGTACTTC. Translating it yields CASIAGIIAKNIQYF. The chain couples TRBV3-1 (or the pseudogene TRBV3-2) to TRBJ2-4, with D possibly being TRBD1 (5 bases). The CDR3 spans 15 residues. Deletions cut 7 bases from V and 0 bases from J, with 13 bases between. Germline V gene sequence: CDR1 LGHDT, CDR2 YNNKEL (reference sequence).

V and J are TRBV4-3 and TRBJ1-2; perhaps TRBD1 as D (5 bases). CDR3 length equals 16 residues. The germline CDR1 and CDR2 sequences are LGHNA and YSLEER. V was trimmed by 2 bases and J by 4 bases, leaving 17 bases between them. CDR3: CASSQLPAGRAYGYTF. DNA of the CDR3: TGCGCCAGCAGCCAACTCCCCGCGGGGCGAGCCTATGGCTACACCTTC.

The chain employs TRBV5-8 and TRBJ2-5; no reliable D call. This CDR3 spans 16 amino acids. V was clipped by 4 bases and J by 5 bases, with 21 bases between them. The germline V gene has CDR1 SGHTS and CDR2 YDEGEE. CDR3 nucleotide sequence: TGTGCCAGCAGCCCGGAGATGGCAGCGAGGTCGGAGACCCAGTACTTC. Amino acid sequence: CASSPEMAARSETQYF.

CDR3 protein: CASSSDRVWANEKLFF. As DNA, the CDR3 is TGTGCCAGCAGCTCGGACAGGGTATGGGCTAATGAAAAACTGTTTTTT. The rearrangement uses TRBV28 and TRBJ1-4; TRBD1 aligns across 8 bases. This CDR3 has 16 residues. CDR1 is MDHEN, CDR2 SYDVKM, per germline. Trimming removed 6 bases from V and 3 bases from J; junction bases left unmatched: 9.

V and J are TRBV4-3 and TRBJ2-2, with D maybe TRBD2 (6 bases). V lost 1 base and J lost 5, with 17 bases in between. This CDR3 has 17 residues. CDR1 is LGHNA and CDR2 is YSLEER in the germline V gene. CDR3 sequence reads: CASSQVTAGPLTGELFF. The DNA for the CDR3 is TGCGCCAGCAGCCAAGTGACGGCGGGACCATTAACCGGGGAGCTGTTTTTT.

The genes are TRBV10-2 and TRBJ2-1; perhaps TRBD1 as D (6 bases). The V gene's germline CDR1 is WSHSY and CDR2 SAAADI. V shed 3 bases and J shed 4 bases, with 16 bases lying between them. CDR3 length: 16 residues. Written as DNA, the CDR3 is TGCGCCAGCAGTGACCCGACAGGCCAGGGGTACAATGAGCAGTTCTTC. Translated, it gives CASSDPTGQGYNEQFF.

The rearrangement joins TRBV6-5 to TRBJ2-7; 7 bases fit TRBD2. Per germline, CDR1 MNHEY and CDR2 SVGAGI. V lost 7 bases, J lost 0 bases, and 6 bases stayed unmatched. This CDR3 spans 14 amino acids. CDR3 bases: TGTGCCAGCAAAAGCGGGGATAGCTCCTACGAGCAGTACTTC. It specifies CASKSGDSSYEQYF.